The 7 T cell receptor beta chains in this list originate from one sample, sequenced in a study of blood T cell repertoires in COVID-19. Sequenced by immunoSEQ multiplex PCR; TCRdb stores in-frame clones only, minus some. The sample shows about 71,000 clones, more than 80% of them seen only once. The specimen was peripheral blood. These receptors came from a man aged 45-65 years with acute or convalescent COVID-19.

The chain combines TRBV19 with TRBJ1-2; D call uncertain. The CDR3 runs 13 residues. V was shortened by 4 bases and J by 4 bases, with 10 bases between the two germline ends. Germline assignment: CDR1 LNHDA and CDR2 SQIVND (reference sequence). As DNA, the CDR3 is TGTGCCAGTAGTACGGTCCCGCCCTATGGCTACACCTTC. Its translation is CASSTVPPYGYTF. Complete variable domain (other parts from reference TRBV19 and TRBJ1-2): DGGITQSPKYLFRKEGQNVTLSCEQNLNHDAMYWYRQDPGQGLRLIYYSQIVNDFQKGDIAEGYSVSREKKESFPLTVTSAQKNPTAFYLCASSTVPPYGYTFGSGTRLTVV.

The chain joins TRBV5-4 to TRBJ2-2; 8 bases are shared with TRBD2. Germline values: CDR1 SGHNT, CDR2 YYREEE (reference sequence). CDR3 length: 16 amino acids. The V gene end was trimmed by 4 bases and the J gene end by 1 base; junction bases not matched to a gene: 6. The CDR3 spells CASSHPREGNTGELFF. The CDR3 region has the DNA TGTGCCAGCAGCCACCCCCGGGAGGGGAACACCGGGGAGCTGTTTTTT.

V and J are TRBV6-2 or TRBV6-3 and TRBJ2-1; 7 nucleotides line up with TRBD2. The germline V gene encodes CDR1 MNHEY and CDR2 SVGEGT. Trimming at V came to 5 bases and at J to 6 bases, leaving 10 bases not matched to a gene. There are 15 residues in the CDR3. The CDR3 region has the DNA TGTGCCAGCAGTAAAGACACTAGCGTCGGCAATGAGCAGTTCTTC. Translation gives CASSKDTSVGNEQFF.

This clone was seen a handful of times. The CDR3 loop is CASRGRRNQPQHF. The CDR3 bases are TGTGCCAGCAGGGGGCGACGGAATCAGCCCCAGCATTTT. J is TRBJ1-5 and V is TRBV28, with D possibly TRBD1 on 5 matching bases. Trimming took 6 bases from V and 4 from J, leaving 10 bases between them. This CDR3 is built from 13 residues. In germline, CDR1 is MDHEN, CDR2 SYDVKM.

CDR3 region: CASSPLLAVNEQFF. The CDR3 nucleotides are TGTGCCAGCAGCCCGTTACTAGCGGTCAATGAGCAGTTCTTC. The genes are TRBV11-1 and TRBJ2-1; the match to TRBD2 covers 8 bases. Unmatched junction bases numbered 6, after V lost 5 bases and J lost 6 bases. This CDR3 is 14 amino acids long. Germline V gives CDR1 SGHAT, CDR2 FQDESV (reference sequence).

The chain uses TRBV29-1 and TRBJ2-7, with TRBD2 identical over 8 bases. Per the germline V gene, CDR1 is SQVTM and CDR2 is ANQGSEA. Trimming removed 3 bases from V and 2 bases from J; junction bases left unmatched: 3. This CDR3 is 13 amino acids long. The CDR3 DNA follows: TGCAGCGTTGAGAGCGGGAGACCCTACGAGCAGTACTTC. It translates to CSVESGRPYEQYF.

V and J are TRBV24-1 and TRBJ1-2; a possible D gene is TRBD1 (6 bases). Germline CDR1 KGHDR, CDR2 SFDVKD. The V end was cut by 5 bases, the J end by 3 bases, with 15 bases between. This CDR3 contains 15 residues. The CDR3 region is CATSGQDRGYYGYTF. The CDR3 DNA is TGTGCCACCAGTGGACAGGATCGAGGGTACTATGGCTACACCTTC.